One sample yielded the 8 T cell receptor beta chains listed below, sequenced in a study of T cells in tumors after PD-1 blockade. Measured with immunoSEQ multiplex PCR; TCRdb has only the in-frame clones, and not every one. The sample has tens of thousands of clones, about 77% seen once. The sample in question was PBMCs, obtained before anti-PD-1 treatment. The receptors were sampled from a human donor with basal cell carcinoma.

This chain joins TRBV6-4 and TRBJ2-1; D call uncertain. There are 14 residues in the CDR3. CDR1 and CDR2 from the germline V gene are MRHNA and SNTAGT. V lost 0 bases to trimming and J lost 11 bases, with 14 bases between them. The CDR3 region is CASSDSTSPTKQFF. The DNA for the CDR3 is TGTGCCAGCAGTGACTCGACAAGCCCCACTAAGCAGTTCTTC.

The chain recombines TRBV24-1 with TRBJ2-5, with 7 positions matching TRBD2. With 4 bases clipped from V and 5 bases from J, the junction kept 9 bases outside the gene matches. The germline gives CDR1 KGHDR, CDR2 SFDVKD. CDR3 length: 15 amino acids. CDR3 in DNA: TGTGCCACCAGTGACGGGGGGAAACCCGGGGAGACCCAGTACTTC. It yields the protein CATSDGGKPGETQYF.

The gene calls are TRBV30 and TRBJ1-1; TRBD1 is a possible D gene (6 bases). V shed 2 bases and J shed 6 bases, with 13 bases lying between them. The CDR3 runs to 13 residues. The V gene's germline CDR1 is GTSNPN and CDR2 SVGIG (reference sequence). The CDR3 sequence is CAWSFGSGAEAFF. The CDR3 DNA sequence: TGTGCCTGGAGTTTTGGGTCAGGGGCTGAAGCTTTCTTT.

The genes are TRBV12-3 or TRBV12-4 and TRBJ2-3; 7 bases map to TRBD2. This CDR3 has 13 residues. The V segment lost 11 bases and the J segment 5 bases; nucleotides outside the gene matches: 10. The CDR3 DNA sequence: TGTGCCTTGGGGGAGGGCCTAGGAGATACGCAGTATTTT. It translates to CALGEGLGDTQYF.

V and J are TRBV4-2 and TRBJ2-7, with TRBD2 matching 10 bases. There are 15 residues in the CDR3. Looked up from germline, CDR1 is LGHNA and CDR2 is YNFKEQ. V gave up 1 base and J gave up 12 bases; unmatched junction bases: 12. In DNA, the CDR3 is TGTGCCAGCAGCCAAGTAGGGTCTAGCGGGAGACGTTGGTACTTC. This encodes CASSQVGSSGRRWYF.

The sample holds one count of this clone. The V call is TRBV9, the J call TRBJ2-7; D is unclear. The CDR3 has 13 residues. The ends were cut back, 4 bases at V and 5 bases at J, with 13 bases in the middle. In germline, CDR1 is SGDLS, CDR2 YYNGEE. The CDR3, as DNA: TGTGCCAGCAGCCGGGCCCTAAGGGACGAGCAGTACTTC. This sequence encodes CASSRALRDEQYF.

The V call is TRBV10-3, the J call TRBJ2-5; 7 bases are a match to TRBD2. The J call may be incorrect, as the DNA end agrees better with TRBJ2-7. Germline assignment: CDR1 ENHRY and CDR2 SYGVKD. The CDR3 runs 14 residues. The DNA of the CDR3 is TGTGCCATCAGTGGGAAGCGGGATTCGTCCGAGCAGTACTTC. It encodes CAISGKRDSSEQYF.

This clone is categorized as large. The genes are TRBV10-3 and TRBJ1-2; no reliable D call. Germline CDR1 and CDR2: ENHRY and SYGVKD. V was clipped by 5 bases and J by 3 bases, with 10 bases between them. This CDR3 comprises 13 residues. The CDR3 protein is CAISSVQYYGYTF. Here the CDR3 DNA reads TGTGCCATCAGTTCTGTACAATACTATGGCTACACCTTC.